This note documents a single T cell receptor beta chain sequence. This sample stems from a study of T cells after yellow fever vaccination. MiXCR, run by TCRdb on the 5' RACE reads, gives a single entry per CDR3 protein. The sample shows some 110,000 distinct CDR3 sequences, around 8.6% of them seen only once. The germline V and J ends were trimmed by 2 bases and 2 bases, with 8 bases remaining between them. Germline V CDR1 and CDR2: MNHEY, SVGAGI. There are 14 residues in the CDR3. This receptor was obtained from a man aged 30 to 39 who received the YFV17D yellow fever vaccine. Sequencing was performed on CD8+ T cells sorted from PBMCs, taken 45 days after the yellow fever booster vaccination. The genes are TRBV6-5 and TRBJ2-3; D gene unclear. CDR3 sequence: CASSYGQNTDTQYF. The DNA of the CDR3 is TGTGCCAGCAGTTACGGGCAGAACACAGATACGCAGTATTTT.